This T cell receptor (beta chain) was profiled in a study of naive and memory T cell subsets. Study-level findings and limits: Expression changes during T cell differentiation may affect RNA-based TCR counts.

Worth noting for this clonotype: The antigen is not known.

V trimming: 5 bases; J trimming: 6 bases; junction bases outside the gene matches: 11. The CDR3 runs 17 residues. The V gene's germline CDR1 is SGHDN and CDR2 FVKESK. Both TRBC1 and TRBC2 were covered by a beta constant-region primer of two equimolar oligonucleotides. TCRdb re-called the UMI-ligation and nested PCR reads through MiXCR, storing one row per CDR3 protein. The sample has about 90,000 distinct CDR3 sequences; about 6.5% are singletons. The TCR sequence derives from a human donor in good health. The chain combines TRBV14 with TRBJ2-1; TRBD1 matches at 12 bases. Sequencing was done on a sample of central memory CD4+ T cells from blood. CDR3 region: CASSDRARDRGRNEQFF. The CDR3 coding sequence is TGTGCCAGCAGCGACCGGGCCCGGGACAGGGGGCGCAATGAGCAGTTCTTC.